Included here is one TCR beta chain sequence, with context. The antigen is unknown. The sample originates from a study of vaccination effects on CD4 cells after COVID-19. About the research overall: Post-vaccine specimens were collected at a median of 72 days following the second dose.

Libraries were prepared by immunoSEQ multiplex PCR; TCRdb keeps only in-frame clonotypes and omits some of them. The table lists tens of thousands of clones, around 78% of them singletons. General study findings and limits: Both infection-induced and vaccine-induced clones contracted markedly at late post-vaccination timepoints.

Deletions cut 1 base from V and 4 bases from J, with 7 bases between. The germline gives CDR1 MNHNS, CDR2 SASEGT. This CDR3 region has 13 residues. The ViraFEST assay expanded antigen-specific CD4+ T cells with viral peptide pools before sequencing. Cultured cells yielded isolated CD4+ T cells after 10 days. Participants got two doses of BNT162b2 or mRNA-1273 vaccine. Nobody among the vaccine recipients had prior SARS-CoV-2 infection (nucleocapsid antibodies were negative). The authors replaced half the medium with IL-2 medium on days 3 and 7. This material consisted of CD4+ T cells from PBMCs cultured with HCoV-229E spike peptides, taken after COVID-19 vaccination. V usage is TRBV6-1 and J usage is TRBJ1-2, with D unclear. The clonotype comes from a human donor who received a COVID-19 vaccine. For the CDR3, the DNA is TGTGCCAGCAGTGAAGTTTCCGGCTATGGCTACACCTTC. This translates into CASSEVSGYGYTF.